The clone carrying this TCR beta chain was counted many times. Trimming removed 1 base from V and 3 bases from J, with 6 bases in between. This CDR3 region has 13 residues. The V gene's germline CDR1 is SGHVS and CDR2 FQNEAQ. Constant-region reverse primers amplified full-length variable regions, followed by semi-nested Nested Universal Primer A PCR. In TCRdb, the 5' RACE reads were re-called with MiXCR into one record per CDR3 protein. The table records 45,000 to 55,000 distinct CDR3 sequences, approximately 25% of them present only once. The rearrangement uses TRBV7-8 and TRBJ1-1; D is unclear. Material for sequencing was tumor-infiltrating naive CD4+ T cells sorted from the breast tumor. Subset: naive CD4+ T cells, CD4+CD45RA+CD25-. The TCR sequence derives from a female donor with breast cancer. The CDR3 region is CASSLDRDTEAFF. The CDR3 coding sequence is TGTGCCAGCAGCTTAGACCGGGACACTGAAGCTTTCTTT.